These T cell receptor beta chains were read from a single sample in a study of response to subunit inactivated influenza vaccine. TCRdb re-called the RT-PCR reads with MiXCR, one entry per CDR3 protein. The table records 250,000 to 350,000 distinct CDR3 sequences, 22% of them present only once. The source was PBMCs from blood, collected about 20 months after vaccination. The receptor set was obtained from a man between 50 and 75 years old who received an inactivated influenza vaccine. The CDR3 runs from the conserved cysteine through the conserved F or W. Each record gives: J gene, clone size, V gene, D gene, CDR3 protein, CDR3 DNA. A D gene is named only where the DNA matches it firmly. Size values are once, few and many counts, or a class for expanded clones, and some rows have none.

j_call: TRBJ1-3; clone_size: NA; v_call: TRBV2; d_call: NA; cdr3_aa: CASRHRTAATSGNTIYF; cdr3_nt: TGTGCCAGCCGGCACCGGACAGCTGCCACCTCTGGAAACACCATATATTTT
j_call: TRBJ2-1; clone_size: NA; v_call: TRBV12-3/TRBV12-4; d_call: NA; cdr3_aa: CASRGTRATYNEQFF; cdr3_nt: TGTGCCAGCAGGGGGACCAGGGCAACCTACAATGAGCAGTTCTTC
j_call: TRBJ2-3; clone_size: many; v_call: TRBV5-1; d_call: NA; cdr3_aa: CASSSTAATDTQYF; cdr3_nt: TGCGCCAGCAGCTCTACTGCGGCCACAGATACGCAGTATTTT
j_call: TRBJ1-2; clone_size: many; v_call: TRBV6-1; d_call: TRBD1; cdr3_aa: CASSSTGGVYGYTF; cdr3_nt: TGTGCCAGCAGTAGTACAGGGGGCGTCTATGGCTACACCTTC
j_call: TRBJ1-1; clone_size: many; v_call: TRBV20-1; d_call: NA; cdr3_aa: CSARDGAVGSTEAFF; cdr3_nt: TGCAGTGCTAGAGATGGGGCGGTAGGGAGCACTGAAGCTTTCTTT
j_call: TRBJ2-5; clone_size: few; v_call: TRBV3-1; d_call: NA; cdr3_aa: CASSQATGLQETQYF; cdr3_nt: TGTGCCAGCAGCCAAGCCACCGGGCTCCAAGAGACCCAGTACTTC
j_call: TRBJ2-1; clone_size: NA; v_call: TRBV30; d_call: TRBD2; cdr3_aa: CASSPGLAVLSSYNEQFF; cdr3_nt: TGTGCCTCGAGCCCGGGACTAGCGGTACTGAGCTCCTACAATGAGCAGTTCTTC
j_call: TRBJ2-5; clone_size: NA; v_call: TRBV28; d_call: TRBD1; cdr3_aa: CASSFFGKTGVQETQYF; cdr3_nt: TGTGCCAGCAGTTTCTTTGGAAAAACAGGGGTCCAAGAGACCCAGTACTTC
j_call: TRBJ2-1; clone_size: few; v_call: TRBV12-3/TRBV12-4; d_call: TRBD1; cdr3_aa: CASSLGQGAILNEQFF; cdr3_nt: TGTGCCAGCAGTCTCGGACAGGGGGCAATTTTAAATGAGCAGTTCTTC
j_call: TRBJ1-2; clone_size: few; v_call: TRBV7-2; d_call: TRBD1; cdr3_aa: CASSLIPGQGGEGYTF; cdr3_nt: TGTGCCAGCAGCTTGATACCGGGACAGGGGGGAGAGGGCTACACCTTC
j_call: TRBJ2-1; clone_size: NA; v_call: TRBV29-1; d_call: NA; cdr3_aa: CSVGGGPLYNEQFF; cdr3_nt: TGCAGCGTGGGAGGAGGGCCCCTTTACAATGAGCAGTTCTTC
j_call: TRBJ1-2; clone_size: few; v_call: TRBV10-2; d_call: NA; cdr3_aa: CASSELGNYGYTF; cdr3_nt: TGCGCCAGCAGTGAGTTGGGGAACTATGGCTACACCTTC
j_call: TRBJ1-2; clone_size: NA; v_call: TRBV7-2; d_call: TRBD1; cdr3_aa: CASSLSGQENYGYTF; cdr3_nt: TGTGCCAGCAGCCTATCGGGACAGGAGAACTATGGCTACACCTTC
j_call: TRBJ1-2; clone_size: NA; v_call: TRBV4-3; d_call: NA; cdr3_aa: CASSQPFTNYGYTF; cdr3_nt: TGCGCCAGCAGCCAACCCTTCACTAACTATGGCTACACCTTC
j_call: TRBJ1-5; clone_size: many; v_call: TRBV6-2/TRBV6-3; d_call: NA; cdr3_aa: CASQDRASNQPQHF; cdr3_nt: TGTGCCAGCCAGGATCGTGCGAGCAATCAGCCCCAGCATTTT
j_call: TRBJ2-7; clone_size: few; v_call: TRBV10-3; d_call: TRBD2; cdr3_aa: CAISESLAGPKSYEQYF; cdr3_nt: TGTGCCATCAGTGAGTCTCTAGCGGGACCGAAGTCCTACGAGCAGTACTTC
j_call: TRBJ2-7; clone_size: few; v_call: TRBV10-1; d_call: NA; cdr3_aa: CASSEGYSYEQYF; cdr3_nt: TGCGCCAGCAGTGAGGGCTACTCCTACGAGCAGTACTTC
j_call: TRBJ2-3; clone_size: NA; v_call: TRBV12-3/TRBV12-4; d_call: NA; cdr3_aa: CASSFFPQEDTQYF; cdr3_nt: TGTGCCAGCAGTTTTTTCCCACAAGAAGATACGCAGTATTTT
j_call: TRBJ1-1; clone_size: NA; v_call: TRBV27; d_call: NA; cdr3_aa: CASSPLGAGNTEAFF; cdr3_nt: TGTGCCAGCAGTCCCTTGGGAGCCGGGAACACTGAAGCTTTCTTT
j_call: TRBJ2-7; clone_size: few; v_call: TRBV20-1; d_call: NA; cdr3_aa: CSASPGDGSYEQYF; cdr3_nt: TGCAGTGCTAGTCCAGGGGACGGCTCCTACGAGCAGTACTTC
j_call: TRBJ2-5; clone_size: NA; v_call: TRBV12-3/TRBV12-4; d_call: TRBD2; cdr3_aa: CASSFLSGSGQETQYF; cdr3_nt: TGTGCCAGCAGTTTTCTAAGCGGGAGCGGCCAAGAGACCCAGTACTTC
j_call: TRBJ1-6; clone_size: few; v_call: TRBV20-1; d_call: NA; cdr3_aa: CSARAEGGAYNSPLHF; cdr3_nt: TGCAGTGCTAGAGCCGAGGGAGGGGCCTATAATTCACCCCTCCACTTT
j_call: TRBJ1-2; clone_size: NA; v_call: TRBV6-1; d_call: NA; cdr3_aa: CASSMPAGYGYTF; cdr3_nt: TGTGCCAGCAGCATGCCTGCGGGGTATGGCTACACCTTC
j_call: TRBJ1-4; clone_size: few; v_call: TRBV5-5; d_call: NA; cdr3_aa: CASGLATNEKLFF; cdr3_nt: TGTGCCAGCGGACTTGCAACTAATGAAAAACTGTTTTTT
j_call: TRBJ2-4; clone_size: many; v_call: TRBV3-1; d_call: NA; cdr3_aa: CASSQTVSIGIQYF; cdr3_nt: TGTGCCAGCAGCCAGACGGTGTCGATAGGCATTCAGTACTTC
j_call: TRBJ2-1; clone_size: NA; v_call: TRBV20-1; d_call: NA; cdr3_aa: CSAIRGSSHNEQFF; cdr3_nt: TGCAGTGCAATCAGGGGTAGCTCCCACAATGAGCAGTTCTTC
j_call: TRBJ1-5; clone_size: many; v_call: TRBV19; d_call: NA; cdr3_aa: CASSARTVGQPQHF; cdr3_nt: TGTGCCAGTAGTGCCAGGACAGTTGGACAGCCCCAGCATTTT
j_call: TRBJ1-2; clone_size: few; v_call: TRBV4-3; d_call: TRBD1; cdr3_aa: CASSPWAGGYGYTF; cdr3_nt: TGCGCCAGCAGCCCCTGGGCAGGGGGCTATGGCTACACCTTC
j_call: TRBJ2-1; clone_size: few; v_call: TRBV20-1; d_call: TRBD1; cdr3_aa: CSATGTGNSNEQFF; cdr3_nt: TGCAGTGCAACCGGGACAGGGAATTCCAATGAGCAGTTCTTC
j_call: TRBJ1-2; clone_size: few; v_call: TRBV12-3/TRBV12-4; d_call: TRBD1; cdr3_aa: CASSPGQGLGYTF; cdr3_nt: TGTGCCAGCAGCCCGGGACAGGGCCTTGGCTACACCTTC
j_call: TRBJ2-3; clone_size: many; v_call: TRBV4-3; d_call: NA; cdr3_aa: CASSQVPGSTDTQYF; cdr3_nt: TGCGCCAGCAGCCAAGTCCCCGGATCTACAGATACGCAGTATTTT
j_call: TRBJ1-2; clone_size: NA; v_call: TRBV12-3/TRBV12-4; d_call: TRBD1; cdr3_aa: CASRMAGGADGYTF; cdr3_nt: TGTGCCAGCAGGATGGCAGGGGGCGCGGATGGCTACACCTTC